This entry lists 27 T cell receptor beta chains sequenced from one sample in a study of radiation and T cells in renal cell carcinoma. Regarding time point: blood 2 weeks post-SBRT. As for treatment: 15 Gy SBRT to primary tumor, nephrectomy 4 weeks later. Assay used: immunoSEQ multiplex PCR; TCRdb lists only in-frame clones, some missing. The sample lists 100,000 to 150,000 clones, about 88% occurring once. The sequencing used blood, collected from a patient whose treatment included radiotherapy and nephrectomy. These receptors originate from a woman in her seventies with renal cell carcinoma.

The gene calls are TRBV5-1 and TRBJ2-5; 8 bases align to TRBD1. V was clipped by 1 base and J by 4 bases; unmatched bases: 9. The CDR3 extends over 16 amino acids. The germline V gene has CDR1 SGHRS and CDR2 YFSETQ. The CDR3 DNA sequence: TGCGCCAGCAGCTTGCAGGGGGCGAATGGCAGAGAGACCCAGTACTTC. The encoded protein is CASSLQGANGRETQYF.

The rearrangement links TRBV28 to TRBJ1-4, with 10 nucleotides matching TRBD1. CDR1 is MDHEN and CDR2 is SYDVKM in the germline V gene. After removal of 3 bases from V and 0 bases from J, the junction contained 4 bases not matched to a gene. The CDR3 consists of 17 residues. The CDR3 is CASSLAGQGATNEKLFF. CDR3 coding DNA: TGTGCCAGCAGTTTGGCTGGACAGGGGGCAACTAATGAAAAACTGTTTTTT.

The rearrangement joins TRBV5-1 to TRBJ2-7; D is undetermined. Germline V gene data show CDR1 as SGHRS and CDR2 as YFSETQ. The CDR3 has 13 residues. Between the trimmed V and J ends, which lost 4 bases and 6 bases, there was a span of 14 bases. This chain's CDR3 is CASSVNPSGEQYF. The CDR3 region has the DNA TGCGCCAGCAGCGTAAATCCCTCGGGCGAGCAGTACTTC.

V and J are TRBV5-5 and TRBJ2-3; 9 bases fit TRBD2. With 4 bases clipped from V and 2 bases from J, the junction kept 11 bases outside the gene matches. Germline CDR1 reads SGHKS; CDR2 reads YYEKEE (reference sequence). The CDR3 is 17 residues long. The CDR3 DNA reads TGTGCCAGCAGCAGCCCTTCTAGCGGGGCGTTCACAGATACGCAGTATTTT. It specifies CASSSPSSGAFTDTQYF.

This chain joins TRBV7-2 and TRBJ2-1; 11 nucleotides line up with TRBD2. Germline values: CDR1 SGHTA, CDR2 FQGNSA. The CDR3 contains 15 residues. V was pared by 5 bases and J by 9 bases, with 9 bases of the junction left unmatched. Written as DNA, the CDR3 is TGTGCCAGCAGCCCCACGATAGCGGGGGGGGTTGAGCAGTTCTTC. It encodes CASSPTIAGGVEQFF. Drawing the rest from reference TRBV7-2 and TRBJ2-1, the complete variable domain is GAGVSQSPSNKVTEKGKDVELRCDPISGHTALYWYRQSLGQGLEFLIYFQGNSAPDKSGLPSDRFSAERTGGSVSTLTIQRTQQEDSAVYLCASSPTIAGGVEQFFGPGTRLTVL.

This chain links TRBV28 with TRBJ2-7; tentatively, D is TRBD1 (6 bases). Trimming took off 6 bases at V and 3 bases at J, with 15 bases between the two ends. Germline CDR1 and CDR2: MDHEN and SYDVKM. This CDR3 is 14 amino acids long. CDR3 sequence: CASSQSSGDYEQYF. As DNA, the CDR3 is TGTGCCAGCAGCCAGTCCTCAGGGGACTACGAGCAGTACTTC.

The chain joins TRBV19 to TRBJ1-4; D gene uncertain. The germline V and J ends were trimmed by 5 bases and 5 bases, with 9 bases remaining between them. The CDR3 is 13 residues long. Germline CDR1 reads LNHDA; CDR2 reads SQIVND (reference sequence). CDR3 in amino acids: CASSRERNEKLFF. In DNA form, the CDR3 reads TGTGCCAGTAGTCGAGAGAGAAATGAAAAACTGTTTTTT.

The J gene is TRBJ2-5, the V gene TRBV2; 11 nucleotides agree with TRBD1. The CDR3 consists of 15 residues. In germline, CDR1 is SNHLY, CDR2 FYNNEI. Trimming took 5 bases from V and 1 from J; bases not matched to a gene: 3. The CDR3 coding sequence is TGTGCCAGCAGTCCCGGGACAGGGGGCCAAGAGACCCAGTACTTC. Residues: CASSPGTGGQETQYF.

The rearrangement links TRBV6-6 to TRBJ2-3; D is undetermined. V was pared by 5 bases and J by 6 bases, with 6 bases between. The CDR3 spans 11 residues. Per germline, CDR1 MNHNY and CDR2 SVGAGI (reference sequence). In DNA form, the CDR3 reads TGTGCCAGCAGTCTATCGGATACGCAGTATTTT. Amino acid sequence: CASSLSDTQYF.

This clone was counted between two and nine times. CDR3 region: CAWSIDSGAEAFF. Here the CDR3 DNA reads TGTGCCTGGAGTATTGACAGTGGGGCTGAAGCTTTCTTT. This chain connects TRBV30 to TRBJ1-1, with TRBD1 as a possible D gene (5 bases). The V gene's germline CDR1 is GTSNPN and CDR2 SVGIG (reference sequence). The V and J ends lost 2 bases and 6 bases respectively, with 13 bases between them. The CDR3 loop spans 13 amino acids.

V usage is TRBV29-1 and J usage is TRBJ1-5; D is possibly TRBD1 (6 bases). From germline, CDR1 is SQVTM and CDR2 ANQGSEA. This CDR3 spans 13 amino acids. The V end was cut by 5 bases, the J end by 3 bases, with 11 bases between. The CDR3 sequence is CSVLDRFNQPQHF. The CDR3 DNA reads TGCAGCGTTTTAGACAGGTTCAATCAGCCCCAGCATTTT.

This chain uses TRBV6-4 with TRBJ1-2, with 9 nucleotides matching TRBD1. Trimming cost V 0 bases and J 8 bases; bases outside gene matches: 7. The CDR3 totals 15 residues. Germline CDR1 reads MRHNA; CDR2 reads SNTAGT. CDR3 in DNA: TGTGCCAGCAGTGACTCGGGGGACAGGGATAGCGGCTACACCTTC. Encoded protein: CASSDSGDRDSGYTF.

The rearrangement uses TRBV19 and TRBJ2-7; TRBD1 aligns across 9 bases. CDR3 length equals 14 residues. J was trimmed by 6 bases and V by 3 bases; bases with no gene match: 6. Germline V gene sequence: CDR1 LNHDA, CDR2 SQIVND (reference sequence). The CDR3 DNA reads as TGTGCCAGTAGTATCAGTGGGACAGGGTCCGAGCAGTACTTC. The encoded protein is CASSISGTGSEQYF. The complete variable domain, with remaining parts taken from reference TRBV19 and TRBJ2-7, reads DGGITQSPKYLFRKEGQNVTLSCEQNLNHDAMYWYRQDPGQGLRLIYYSQIVNDFQKGDIAEGYSVSREKKESFPLTVTSAQKNPTAFYLCASSISGTGSEQYFGPGTRLTVT.

The gene calls are TRBV27 and TRBJ1-1; 9 nucleotides align to TRBD1. Trimming removed 1 base from V and 1 base from J; junction bases left unmatched: 7. The CDR3 contains 17 residues. Germline V gene sequence: CDR1 MNHEY, CDR2 SMNVEV (reference sequence). CDR3 DNA sequence: TGTGCCAGCAGTTTATTCGGGACAGGGCTAGGGAACACTGAAGCTTTCTTT. Its protein product is CASSLFGTGLGNTEAFF.

This rearrangement joins TRBV5-6 to TRBJ1-1; 8 bases are a match to TRBD1. CDR3 length: 13 amino acids. The V and J ends lost 4 bases and 9 bases, in that order; junction bases with no gene match: 8. Germline CDR1 reads SGHDT; CDR2 reads YYEEEE. The CDR3 sequence: CASSLGQGPQAFF. CDR3 DNA: TGTGCCAGCAGCCTCGGACAGGGTCCACAAGCTTTCTTT.

The V call is TRBV11-2, the J call TRBJ2-5; 10 nucleotides line up with TRBD1. V was pared by 5 bases and J by 5 bases, with 11 bases of the junction left unmatched. Germline V gene lookup returns CDR1 SGHAT and CDR2 FQNNGV. This CDR3 comprises 16 residues. CDR3 in amino acids: CASSPETGGGFETQYF. Here the CDR3 DNA reads TGTGCCAGCAGCCCAGAGACAGGGGGCGGTTTTGAGACCCAGTACTTC.

The rearrangement links TRBV7-2 to TRBJ1-6, with 7 bases aligning to TRBD1. CDR1 is SGHTA, CDR2 FQGNSA, per germline. V lost 4 bases, J lost 5 bases, and 5 bases stayed unmatched. The CDR3 runs to 15 residues. CDR3 loop: CASSSLGTDNSPLHF. The CDR3 DNA reads as TGTGCCAGCAGCTCCTTAGGGACAGATAATTCACCCCTCCACTTT.

The chain recombines TRBV2 with TRBJ2-2; 9 bases line up with TRBD1. Germline V gene lookup returns CDR1 SNHLY and CDR2 FYNNEI. The CDR3 spans 14 residues. V was clipped by 6 bases and J by 7 bases; unmatched bases: 6. CDR3: CASRNRGQGGELFF. CDR3 coding DNA: TGTGCCAGCAGAAACAGGGGGCAGGGCGGGGAGCTGTTTTTT.

V and J are TRBV5-4 and TRBJ1-3, with D hard to call. Germline values: CDR1 SGHNT, CDR2 YYREEE (reference sequence). Trimming left V 4 bases short and J 0 bases short, with 14 bases between. This CDR3 has 16 residues. CDR3 amino acids: CASSRPAAPSGNTIYF. DNA for the CDR3: TGTGCCAGCAGCCGACCGGCGGCTCCCTCTGGAAACACCATATATTTT.

The rearrangement uses TRBV30 and TRBJ1-6; D is undetermined. Germline loops: CDR1 GTSNPN, CDR2 SVGIG (reference sequence). This CDR3 has 15 residues. With 5 bases removed from V and 0 bases from J, the gap between germline ends came to 11 bases. The CDR3 sequence: CAWGRQSSYNSPLHF. The CDR3 region has the DNA TGTGCCTGGGGAAGACAAAGCTCCTATAATTCACCCCTCCACTTT.

V usage is TRBV27 and J usage is TRBJ2-3; no definite D call. This CDR3 is built from 16 residues. CDR1 is MNHEY and CDR2 is SMNVEV in the germline V gene (reference sequence). Trimming left V 0 bases short and J 3 bases short, with 13 bases between. CDR3 bases: TGTGCCAGCAGTTTATCTCAGAGGCTGTGGACAGATACGCAGTATTTT. Protein sequence: CASSLSQRLWTDTQYF.

This clone turned up a few times. The J gene is TRBJ1-5, the V gene TRBV28; the D gene is possibly TRBD1 (5 bases). Germline values: CDR1 MDHEN, CDR2 SYDVKM. This CDR3 region has 14 residues. Trimming pared 2 bases from V and 0 bases from J, leaving 5 bases between. The CDR3 spells CASSLGGSNQPQHF. CDR3 DNA: TGTGCCAGCAGTTTAGGGGGTAGCAATCAGCCCCAGCATTTT. Full variable domain (remainder filled in from reference TRBV28 and TRBJ1-5): DVKVTQSSRYLVKRTGEKVFLECVQDMDHENMFWYRQDPGLGLRLIYFSYDVKMKEKGDIPEGYSVSREKKERFSLILESASTNQTSMYLCASSLGGSNQPQHFGDGTRLSIL.

The rearrangement links TRBV5-8 to TRBJ1-5, with a tentative D call TRBD1 (5 bases). Germline loops: CDR1 SGHTS, CDR2 YDEGEE. The V and J ends lost 4 bases and 4 bases respectively, with 18 bases between them. There are 16 residues in the CDR3. CDR3 loop: CASSLVMGVQNQPQHF. CDR3 nucleotides: TGTGCCAGCAGCCTGGTGATGGGGGTGCAGAATCAGCCCCAGCATTTT.

The chain employs TRBV4-1 and TRBJ2-5; TRBD1 matches at 9 bases. The CDR3 length is 16 residues. Losses at the gene ends were 4 bases for V and 4 bases for J; bases not matched to a gene: 10. Germline V lookup: CDR1 MGHRA, CDR2 YSYEKL. CDR3 residues: CASSLSGTGLRETQYF. CDR3 DNA sequence: TGCGCCAGCAGCCTCTCCGGGACAGGGTTGCGAGAGACCCAGTACTTC.

The rearrangement joins TRBV5-6 to TRBJ1-6; TRBD1 aligns across 11 bases. Germline-derived CDR1 and CDR2 are SGHDT and YYEEEE. This CDR3 has 15 residues. V shed 3 bases, J shed 10 bases, and the junction held 6 bases outside the gene matches. The CDR3 region has the DNA TGTGCCAGCAGCTCTCGGGGACAGGGGGGATCACCCCTCCACTTT. Residues: CASSSRGQGGSPLHF.

The chain recombines TRBV6-1 with TRBJ1-6; maybe TRBD1 (6 bases). CDR3 length: 14 amino acids. The germline V and J ends were trimmed by 5 bases and 8 bases, with 13 bases remaining between them. CDR1 and CDR2 (germline): MNHNS, SASEGT. The CDR3: CASSLQGRDSPLHF. The CDR3 DNA reads TGTGCCAGCAGTTTACAGGGAAGGGATTCACCCCTCCACTTT.

The V call is TRBV6-6, the J call TRBJ1-1, with D maybe TRBD1 (5 bases). There are 15 residues in the CDR3. V lost 5 bases and J lost 0, with 13 bases in between. CDR1 MNHNY and CDR2 SVGAGI come from the germline V gene (reference sequence). CDR3 DNA sequence: TGTGCCAGCAGTAGGAGGGACGGGTTGAACACTGAAGCTTTCTTT. Translated: CASSRRDGLNTEAFF.